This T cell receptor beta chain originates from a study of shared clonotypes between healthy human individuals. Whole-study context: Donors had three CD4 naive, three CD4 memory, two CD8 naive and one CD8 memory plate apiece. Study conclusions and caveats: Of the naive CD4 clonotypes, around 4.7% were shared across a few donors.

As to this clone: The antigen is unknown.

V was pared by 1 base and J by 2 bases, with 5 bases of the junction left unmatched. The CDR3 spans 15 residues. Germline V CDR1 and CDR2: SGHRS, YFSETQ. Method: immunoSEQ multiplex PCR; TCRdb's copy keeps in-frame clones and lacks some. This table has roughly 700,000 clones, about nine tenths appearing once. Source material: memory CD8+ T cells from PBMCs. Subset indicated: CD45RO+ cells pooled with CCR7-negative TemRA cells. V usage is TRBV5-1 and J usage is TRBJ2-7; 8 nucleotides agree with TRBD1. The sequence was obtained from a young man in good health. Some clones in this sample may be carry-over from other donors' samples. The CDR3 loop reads CASSLSGGAAYEQYF. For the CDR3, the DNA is TGCGCCAGCAGCTTGTCAGGGGGCGCCGCCTACGAGCAGTACTTC.